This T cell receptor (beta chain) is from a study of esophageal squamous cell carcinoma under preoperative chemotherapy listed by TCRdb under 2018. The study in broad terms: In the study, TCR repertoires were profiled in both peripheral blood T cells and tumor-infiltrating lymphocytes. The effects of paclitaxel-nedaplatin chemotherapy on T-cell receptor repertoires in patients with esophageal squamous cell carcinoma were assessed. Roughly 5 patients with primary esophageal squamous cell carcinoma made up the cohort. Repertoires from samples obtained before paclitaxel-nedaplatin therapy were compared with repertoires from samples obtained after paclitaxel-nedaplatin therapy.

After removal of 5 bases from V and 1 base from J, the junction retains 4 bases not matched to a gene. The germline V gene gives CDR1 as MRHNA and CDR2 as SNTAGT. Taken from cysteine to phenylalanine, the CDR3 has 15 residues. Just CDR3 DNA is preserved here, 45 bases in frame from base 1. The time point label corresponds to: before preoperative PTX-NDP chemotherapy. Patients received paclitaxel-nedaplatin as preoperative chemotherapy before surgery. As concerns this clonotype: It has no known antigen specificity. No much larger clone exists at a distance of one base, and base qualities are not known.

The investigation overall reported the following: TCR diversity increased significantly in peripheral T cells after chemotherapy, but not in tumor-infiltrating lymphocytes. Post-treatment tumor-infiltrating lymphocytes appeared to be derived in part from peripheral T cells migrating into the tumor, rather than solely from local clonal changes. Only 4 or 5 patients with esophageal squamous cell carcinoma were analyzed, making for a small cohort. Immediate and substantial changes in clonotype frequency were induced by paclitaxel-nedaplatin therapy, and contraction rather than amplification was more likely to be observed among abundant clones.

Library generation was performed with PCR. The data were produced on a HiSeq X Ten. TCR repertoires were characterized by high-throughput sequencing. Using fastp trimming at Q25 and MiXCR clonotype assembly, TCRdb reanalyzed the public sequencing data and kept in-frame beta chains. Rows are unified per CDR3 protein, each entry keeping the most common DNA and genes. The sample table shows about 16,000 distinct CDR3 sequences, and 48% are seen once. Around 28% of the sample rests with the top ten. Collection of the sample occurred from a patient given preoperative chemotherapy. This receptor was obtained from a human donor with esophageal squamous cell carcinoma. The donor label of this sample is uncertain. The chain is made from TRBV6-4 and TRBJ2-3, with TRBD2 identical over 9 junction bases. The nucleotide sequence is TGTGCCAGCAGTATAGCGGGAGATGGCACAGATACGCAGTATTTT. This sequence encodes CASSIAGDGTDTQYF.